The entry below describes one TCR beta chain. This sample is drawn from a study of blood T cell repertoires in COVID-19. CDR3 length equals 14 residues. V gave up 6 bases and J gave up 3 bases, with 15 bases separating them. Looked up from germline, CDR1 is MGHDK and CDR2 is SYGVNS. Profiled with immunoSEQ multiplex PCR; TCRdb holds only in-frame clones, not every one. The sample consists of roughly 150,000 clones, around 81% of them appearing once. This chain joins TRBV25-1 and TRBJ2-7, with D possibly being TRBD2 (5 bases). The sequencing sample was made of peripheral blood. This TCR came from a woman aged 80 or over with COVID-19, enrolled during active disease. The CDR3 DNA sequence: TGTGCCAGCAGCCAACCAGGAGGCCTCTACGAGCAGTACTTC. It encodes CASSQPGGLYEQYF.